The rows below give T cell receptor beta chains drawn from one sample of a study of T cells in Graves' hyperthyroidism and ophthalmopathy. TCRdb reprocessed the multiplex PCR reads with MiXCR, giving one entry per CDR3 protein. The data hold around 580,000 distinct CDR3 sequences, with over 15% observed a single time. The sequenced material came from blood. The receptor source for this set is a woman between 18 and 30 years old with Graves' hyperthyroidism. Both conserved end residues are part of each CDR3. Fields, in order: J gene, D gene, clone size, V gene, CDR3 protein, CDR3 DNA. D genes are given only for firm matches. Some rows mark clone size as missing; the rest say once, few, many or name a class of expanded clone.

TRBJ2-7	.	many	TRBV28	CASRTGSYEQYF	TGTGCCAGCAGAACCGGGAGCTACGAGCAGTACTTC
TRBJ2-1	.	many	TRBV11-2	CASSLEGGSYNEQFF	TGTGCCAGCAGCTTAGAAGGGGGGTCCTACAATGAGCAGTTCTTC
TRBJ2-5	.	many	TRBV29-1	CSVDPPPSKETQYF	TGCAGCGTTGATCCCCCCCCTAGTAAAGAGACCCAGTACTTC
TRBJ2-2	.	.	TRBV5-1	CASSSDRTWTGELFF	TGCGCCAGCAGCTCCGACAGAACGTGGACCGGGGAGCTGTTTTTT
TRBJ2-3	TRBD2	.	TRBV19	CASSRPAGVGDTQYF	TGTGCCAGTAGTCGTCCAGCGGGAGTAGGGGATACGCAGTATTTT
TRBJ2-3	.	.	TRBV20-1	CSARTDSTDTQYF	TGCAGTGCTAGAACCGACTCCACAGATACGCAGTATTTT
TRBJ1-2	TRBD1	few	TRBV20-1	CSASHRDSSQYGYTF	TGCAGTGCTAGTCACCGGGACAGCTCCCAATATGGCTACACCTTC
TRBJ2-3	.	many	TRBV7-2	CASSLLGGVNVDTQYF	TGTGCCAGCAGCTTACTTGGCGGGGTTAACGTGGATACGCAGTATTTT
TRBJ2-7	TRBD2	.	TRBV28	CASSSSGRGGEQYF	TGTGCCAGCAGTTCTAGCGGGAGGGGGGGCGAGCAGTACTTC
TRBJ2-7	TRBD1	many	TRBV7-2	CASSFARGQGYEQYF	TGTGCCAGCAGCTTTGCGAGGGGGCAGGGCTACGAGCAGTACTTC
TRBJ2-7	TRBD1	many	TRBV5-1	CASSEEGTGFYEQYF	TGCGCCAGCAGCGAGGAGGGGACAGGCTTCTACGAGCAGTACTTC
TRBJ1-2	.	few	TRBV27	CASSWRENYGYTF	TGTGCCAGCAGTTGGAGGGAAAACTATGGCTACACCTTC
TRBJ1-2	.	few	TRBV27	CASSLSVRLQANYGYTF	TGTGCCAGCAGTTTATCGGTCAGGCTCCAAGCTAACTATGGCTACACCTTC
TRBJ1-5	.	.	TRBV20-1	CSAPTGTNQPQHF	TGCAGTGCCCCCACAGGGACCAATCAGCCCCAGCATTTT
TRBJ2-3	.	few	TRBV24-1	CATSDPPGTDTQYF	TGTGCCACCAGTGATCCGCCCGGAACAGATACGCAGTATTTT
TRBJ2-1	.	.	TRBV14	CASSRQSRNEQFF	TGTGCCAGCAGCCGCCAATCTAGGAATGAGCAGTTCTTC
TRBJ2-7	TRBD1	.	TRBV19	CASSMITGDEQYF	TGTGCCAGTAGTATGATTACAGGGGACGAGCAGTACTTC
TRBJ2-2	.	many	TRBV30	CAWDGRNTGELFF	TGTGCCTGGGACGGCAGGAACACCGGGGAGCTGTTTTTT